The T cell receptor beta chain described here comes from a study of blood T cells in healthy people across ages. Together with a sample-barcoded 5' primer, a J-beta primer mix was included in a second PCR lasting about 6 to 11 cycles. Every sample produced at least 3 million CDR3-containing paired-end reads. One entry per CDR3 protein, called by TCRdb with MiXCR from the 5' RACE reads. The sample records roughly 800,000 distinct CDR3 sequences, 55% to 70% being singletons. On this clonotype: This may be a read error: a much more frequent sequence differs by one nucleotide.

The CDR3 has 12 residues. Germline lookup yields CDR1 SEHNR and CDR2 FQNEAQ (reference sequence). Trimming shortened V by 5 bases and J by 3 bases, and 5 bases separated the two germline ends. The sequence was collected from a man aged 30 to 39 in good health. Sequenced material: blood. The J gene is TRBJ1-5, the V gene TRBV7-9; D not certain. CDR3 nucleotides: TGTGCCAGCAGCCAATACAATCAGCCCCAGCATTTT. Its protein product is CASSQYNQPQHF. The whole variable domain, filled in from reference TRBV7-9 and TRBJ1-5, reads DTGVSQNPRHKITKRGQNVTFRCDPISEHNRLYWYRQTLGQGPEFLTYFQNEAQLEKSRLLSDRFSAERPKGSFSTLEIQRTEQGDSAMYLCASSQYNQPQHFGDGTRLSIL.